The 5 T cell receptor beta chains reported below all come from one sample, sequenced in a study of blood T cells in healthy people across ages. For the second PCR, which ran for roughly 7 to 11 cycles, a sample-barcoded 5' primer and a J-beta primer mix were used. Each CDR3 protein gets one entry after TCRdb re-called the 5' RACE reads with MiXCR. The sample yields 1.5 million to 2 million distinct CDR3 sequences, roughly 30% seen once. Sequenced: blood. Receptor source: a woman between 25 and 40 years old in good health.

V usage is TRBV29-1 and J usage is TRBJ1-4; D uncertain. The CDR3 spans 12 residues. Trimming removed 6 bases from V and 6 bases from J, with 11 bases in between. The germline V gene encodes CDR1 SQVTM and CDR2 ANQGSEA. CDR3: CSVHGMYEKLFF. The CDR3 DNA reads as TGCAGCGTCCACGGGATGTATGAAAAACTGTTTTTT.

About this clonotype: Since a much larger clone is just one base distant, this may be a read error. CDR3 nucleotides: TGCAGCGTTGCGGGGGGGATTTACGTCTACAATGAGCAGTACTTC. Translated: CSVAGGIYVYNEQYF. The J gene is TRBJ2-1, the V gene TRBV29-1, with TRBD2 identical over 8 bases. The J call may be in error: the DNA end matches TRBJ2-7 better. CDR3 size: 15 residues. Germline CDR1 reads SQVTM; CDR2 reads ANQGSEA.

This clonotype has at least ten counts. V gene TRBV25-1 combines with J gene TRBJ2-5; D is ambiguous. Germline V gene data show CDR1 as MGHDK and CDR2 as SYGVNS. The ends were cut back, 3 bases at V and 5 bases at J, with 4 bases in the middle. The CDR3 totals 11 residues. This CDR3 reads CASSDWETQYF. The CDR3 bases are TGTGCCAGCAGTGATTGGGAGACCCAGTACTTC.

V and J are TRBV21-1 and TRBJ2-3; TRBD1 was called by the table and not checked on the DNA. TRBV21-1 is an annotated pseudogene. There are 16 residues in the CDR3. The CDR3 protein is CASSKSPGIRTDTQYF. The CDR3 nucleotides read TGTGCCAGCAGCAAATCACCGGGGATCCGCACAGATACGCAGTATTTT.

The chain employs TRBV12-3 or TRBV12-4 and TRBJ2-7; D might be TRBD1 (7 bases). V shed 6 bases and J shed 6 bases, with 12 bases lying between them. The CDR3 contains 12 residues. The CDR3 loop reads CASSPGGREQYF. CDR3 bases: TGTGCCAGCAGCCCAGGGGGGCGCGAGCAGTACTTC.